What follows are 4 T cell receptor beta chains derived from one specimen sequenced in a study of T cells in lung cancer brain metastases. Clones were read by immunoSEQ multiplex PCR, and TCRdb kept only the in-frame ones, dropping some. The sample contains roughly 5,000 clones, about 88% of which appear only once. The sequenced material came from tumor tissue from the primary lung tumor. These receptors were taken from a woman aged 45-60 years with non-small cell lung cancer.

Comment on this clone: This CDR3 is also generated by other DNA sequences in the sample. CDR3 nucleotides: TGTGCCAGCAGCTTAGCCCTCAACTACGAGCAGTACTTC. This gives the protein CASSLALNYEQYF. This chain connects TRBV7-2 to TRBJ2-7; no clear D. The CDR3 runs 13 residues. V was shortened by 0 bases and J by 3 bases, with 6 bases between the two germline ends. Looked up from germline, CDR1 is SGHTA and CDR2 is FQGNSA.

This chain links TRBV11-2 with TRBJ2-5; D is perhaps TRBD2 (6 bases). CDR1 is SGHAT and CDR2 is FQNNGV in the germline V gene. Trimming pared 2 bases from V and 7 bases from J, leaving 11 bases between. This CDR3 region has 13 residues. CDR3 loop: CASSLWGDGTQYF. The CDR3 DNA follows: TGTGCCAGCAGCTTATGGGGGGACGGGACCCAGTACTTC. Together with reference TRBV11-2 and TRBJ2-5, the CDR3 gives the full variable domain: EAGVAQSPRYKIIEKRQSVAFWCNPISGHATLYWYQQILGQGPKLLIQFQNNGVVDDSQLPKDRFSAERLKGVDSTLKIQPAKLEDSAVYLCASSLWGDGTQYFGPGTRLLVL.

The gene calls are TRBV27 and TRBJ1-4; D unresolved. The CDR3 loop spans 14 amino acids. The V and J ends lost 2 bases and 4 bases respectively, with 8 bases between them. Looked up from germline, CDR1 is MNHEY and CDR2 is SMNVEV (reference sequence). This CDR3 is CASSLGLINEKLFF. In DNA, the CDR3 is TGTGCCAGCAGTTTAGGACTGATTAATGAAAAACTGTTTTTT. Looking up the rest from reference TRBV27 and TRBJ1-4 gives the full variable domain: EAQVTQNPRYLITVTGKKLTVTCSQNMNHEYMSWYRQDPGLGLRQIYYSMNVEVTDKGDVPEGYKVSRKEKRNFPLILESPSPNQTSLYFCASSLGLINEKLFFGSGTQLSVL.

CDR3: CASSYTGQLGYTF. CDR3 nucleotides: TGTGCCAGCAGTTATACGGGACAGCTCGGCTACACCTTC. The chain combines TRBV6-6 with TRBJ1-2; 7 bases line up with TRBD1. The junction had 6 bases not matched to a gene; V was cut back by 3 bases and J by 8 bases. CDR1 is MNHNY, CDR2 SVGAGI, per germline (reference sequence). The CDR3 consists of 13 residues.